The next 14 T cell receptor beta chains were all read from a single sample in a study of blood T cells in healthy people across ages. Next came a second PCR, run for about 6 to 12 cycles, which used a sample-barcoded 5' primer along with a J-beta primer mix. MiXCR, run by TCRdb on the 5' RACE reads, gives a single entry per CDR3 protein. This table has about 1.6 million distinct CDR3 sequences, about 32% appearing once. Input material: blood. Every receptor here comes from a woman in her twenties or thirties in good health.

The chain combines TRBV7-6 with TRBJ2-1, with 9 nucleotides matching TRBD2. The germline V gene has CDR1 SGHVS and CDR2 FNYEAQ. The CDR3 is 16 amino acids. Trimming removed 3 bases from V and 3 bases from J; junction bases left unmatched: 6. CDR3 bases: TGTGCCAGCAGCTTGAATAGCGGGAGCGGCTACAATGAGCAGTTCTTC. Residues: CASSLNSGSGYNEQFF.

This chain joins TRBV5-1 and TRBJ2-1; no reliable D call. Trimming took off 0 bases at V and 8 bases at J, with 9 bases between the two ends. The CDR3 contains 13 residues. Germline CDR1 and CDR2: SGHRS and YFSETQ. As DNA, the CDR3 is TGCGCCAGCAGCTTGGTTTTAGACCATGAGCAGTTCTTC. The encoded protein is CASSLVLDHEQFF.

The rearrangement links TRBV7-3 to TRBJ1-1, with D perhaps TRBD1 (5 bases). The germline V gene has CDR1 SGHTA and CDR2 FQGTGA. Trimming shortened V by 7 bases and J by 3 bases, and 18 bases separated the two germline ends. This CDR3 is built from 15 residues. CDR3 in DNA: TGTGCCAGCACCCCGGAGGGGCTCGTGGACACTGAAGCTTTCTTT. Protein product: CASTPEGLVDTEAFF. Full variable domain (missing parts from reference TRBV7-3 and TRBJ1-1): GAGVSQTPSNKVTEKGKYVELRCDPISGHTALYWYRQSLGQGPEFLIYFQGTGAADDSGLPNDRFFAVRPEGSVSTLKIQRTERGDSAVYLCASTPEGLVDTEAFFGQGTRLTVV.

The chain employs TRBV5-5 and TRBJ1-2; 7 bases line up with TRBD1. Germline CDR1 reads SGHKS; CDR2 reads YYEKEE (reference sequence). The CDR3 has 15 residues. After removal of 4 bases from V and 2 bases from J, the junction contained 8 bases not matched to a gene. In DNA form, the CDR3 reads TGTGCCAGCAGCCCCCCCTTACAGGGGAACTATGGCTACACCTTC. Its translation is CASSPPLQGNYGYTF. The complete variable domain, with remaining parts taken from reference TRBV5-5 and TRBJ1-2, reads DAGVTQSPTHLIKTRGQQVTLRCSPISGHKSVSWYQQVLGQGPQFIFQYYEKEERGRGNFPDRFSARQFPNYSSELNVNALLLGDSALYLCASSPPLQGNYGYTFGSGTRLTVV.

This clonotype occurred a few times. The chain carries TRBV4-1 and TRBJ2-7; D unresolved. Looked up from germline, CDR1 is MGHRA and CDR2 is YSYEKL. Trimming removed 5 bases at V and 2 bases at J, with 13 bases between. This CDR3 spans 14 amino acids. In DNA, the CDR3 is TGCGCCAGCAGCACCTTCTCCCATACCTACGAGCAGTACTTC. Encoded protein: CASSTFSHTYEQYF.

This clonotype appeared a few times. This chain uses TRBV6-1 with TRBJ2-7; D is undetermined. This CDR3 is 14 amino acids long. With 1 base removed from V and 4 bases from J, the gap between germline ends came to 11 bases. Germline CDR1 MNHNS, CDR2 SASEGT. This chain's CDR3 is CASSEGRLAYEQYF. DNA for the CDR3: TGTGCCAGCAGTGAAGGACGGCTTGCTTACGAGCAGTACTTC.

The rearrangement uses TRBV28 and TRBJ2-1; 7 nucleotides line up with TRBD2. V gave up 11 bases and J gave up 2 bases; unmatched junction bases: 9. Germline loops: CDR1 MDHEN, CDR2 SYDVKM. This CDR3 has 14 residues. CDR3 region: CAGGESGTYNEQFF. The CDR3 region has the DNA TGTGCCGGGGGGGAGTCAGGGACCTACAATGAGCAGTTCTTC.

This clonotype has a handful of counts. This rearrangement joins TRBV3-1 to TRBJ2-1, with 10 bases matching TRBD1. The CDR3 runs 18 residues. V gave up 3 bases and J gave up 4 bases; unmatched junction bases: 12. Per germline, CDR1 LGHDT and CDR2 YNNKEL (reference sequence). This CDR3 is CASSHRGATGGSYNEQFF. CDR3 sequence (DNA): TGTGCCAGCAGCCACCGGGGAGCGACAGGGGGCTCGTACAATGAGCAGTTCTTC.

The chain links TRBV15 to TRBJ2-7; no clear D gene. The CDR3 is 13 residues long. Trimming took off 5 bases at V and 0 bases at J, with 8 bases between the two ends. Germline CDR1 is LNHNV and CDR2 is YYDKDF (reference sequence). In DNA form, the CDR3 reads TGTGCCACCAGCGGATCTTTCTCCTACGAGCAGTACTTC. Residues: CATSGSFSYEQYF.

This clonotype was counted many times. The rearrangement links TRBV29-1 to TRBJ2-7; D ambiguous. Germline values: CDR1 SQVTM, CDR2 ANQGSEA. The CDR3 spans 11 residues. Trimming left V 5 bases short and J 3 bases short, with 8 bases between. This CDR3 is CSVLSRYEQYF. CDR3 DNA: TGCAGCGTTCTTAGTCGCTACGAGCAGTACTTC.

The V gene is TRBV3-1, the J gene TRBJ2-3; 10 nucleotides match TRBD1. Germline trimming cut 0 bases from V and 4 bases from J; bases unmatched to any gene: 4. Germline V gene data show CDR1 as LGHDT and CDR2 as YNNKEL (reference sequence). CDR3 size: 16 residues. The DNA for the CDR3 is TGTGCCAGCAGCCAAGATGCGGACAGGGGGGCAGATACGCAGTATTTT. Its protein product is CASSQDADRGADTQYF.

On this clonotype itself: At one boundary the junction diverges from the germline segment, which might be a read error. This rearrangement joins TRBV4-2 to TRBJ1-2; no clear D gene. This CDR3 has 14 residues. Germline values: CDR1 LGHNA, CDR2 YNFKEQ. CDR3 sequence reads: CAGSQDRLLQGYTF. The CDR3 DNA follows: TGTGCCGGCAGCCAAGATCGGTTGCTACAGGGCTACACCTTC.

This clonotype was seen more than once but under ten times. This rearrangement joins TRBV12-3 or TRBV12-4 to TRBJ2-5; 7 bases align to TRBD2. This CDR3 comprises 14 residues. Trimming removed 4 bases from V and 11 bases from J; junction bases left unmatched: 13. This CDR3 is CASSSPLAVGEQYF. The DNA for the CDR3 is TGTGCCAGCAGTTCGCCGCTAGCGGTGGGAGAGCAGTACTTC.

In this sample, this clonotype turned up a few times. The chain links TRBV20-1 to TRBJ1-2, with a weak D call TRBD1 (6 bases). There are 16 residues in the CDR3. Germline V CDR1 and CDR2: DFQATT, SNEGSKA (reference sequence). Trimming left V 0 bases short and J 0 bases short, with 14 bases between. DNA of the CDR3: TGCAGTGCTAGAGAACCGGGGGGCAGTGCTAACTATGGCTACACCTTC. Its protein product is CSAREPGGSANYGYTF.